This record concerns one TCR beta chain sequence. The data were taken from a study of blood T cell repertoires in COVID-19. At the level of the study: COVID-19 samples from acute and convalescent phases originated in the United States, Italy and Spain.

V lost 0 bases and J lost 13, with 7 bases in between. The CDR3 sequence is 12 residues long. Germline V CDR1 and CDR2: SGHAT, FQNNGV. Per the study methods: Quantification of nucleated cells was approximated via reference gene primer amplification. Profiled with immunoSEQ multiplex PCR; TCRdb holds only in-frame clones, not every one. V and J calls and clone size follow that table, whereas D and trimming were derived from the DNA. The sample includes some 130,000 clones, 86% of them seen just once. The clonotype comes from a woman in her 50s who had recovered from COVID-19. The sequenced material came from peripheral blood. The rearrangement joins TRBV11-2 to TRBJ1-6, with D perhaps TRBD1 (5 bases). In DNA, the CDR3 is TGTGCCAGCAGCTTAGAGCGGGGGCCCCTCCACTTT. This encodes CASSLERGPLHF.